The rows below give T cell receptor beta chains drawn from one sample of a study of regulatory T cells in long-lasting Graves disease. TCRdb called the multiplex PCR reads again in MiXCR, with one record for every CDR3 protein. Of under 450,000 distinct CDR3 sequences listed, around 15% are singletons. This sample was also put to use in a study of T cells in Graves' hyperthyroidism and ophthalmopathy.

The specimen was peripheral blood mononuclear cells (PBMCs), collected at new diagnosis, from a patient treated with antithyroid drugs. These receptor sequences come from a woman aged 18-29 years with Graves disease. The CDR3 runs from the conserved cysteine through the conserved F or W. The order of the fields is D gene, clone size, V gene, J gene, CDR3 DNA, CDR3 protein. D genes are given only for firm matches. Clone size is shown for a subset of rows, as once, few, many or a class of expanded clone.

d_gene: .; abundance: few; v_gene: TRBV6-5; j_gene: TRBJ2-2; CDR3nt: TGTGCCAGCAGTTTAGAGGGGGCGGGAACCGGGGAGCTGTTTTTT; CDR3aa: CASSLEGAGTGELFF
d_gene: .; abundance: many; v_gene: TRBV30; j_gene: TRBJ1-2; CDR3nt: TGTGCCCGAAGAGCAGAGCCCTATGGCTACACCTTC; CDR3aa: CARRAEPYGYTF
d_gene: .; abundance: many; v_gene: TRBV3-1; j_gene: TRBJ2-7; CDR3nt: TGTGCCAGCAGCCAAGGGAACATTGGCGAGCAGTACTTC; CDR3aa: CASSQGNIGEQYF
d_gene: .; abundance: many; v_gene: TRBV7-3; j_gene: TRBJ1-1; CDR3nt: TGTGCCAGCAGCGGTGATAAGAACACTGAAGCTTTCTTT; CDR3aa: CASSGDKNTEAFF
d_gene: .; abundance: many; v_gene: TRBV6-1; j_gene: TRBJ2-7; CDR3nt: TGTGCCAGCACCCCAGGAGGGGTCAACACCTACGAGCAGTACTTC; CDR3aa: CASTPGGVNTYEQYF
d_gene: .; abundance: many; v_gene: TRBV7-3; j_gene: TRBJ2-7; CDR3nt: TGTGCCAGCAGCTCCCAGCCGGGACATCTCTACGAGCAGTACTTC; CDR3aa: CASSSQPGHLYEQYF
d_gene: TRBD1; abundance: many; v_gene: TRBV30; j_gene: TRBJ1-1; CDR3nt: TGTGCCTGGAATGGACAGGTGGTTGATGGGGCTTTCTTT; CDR3aa: CAWNGQVVDGAFF
d_gene: TRBD1; abundance: few; v_gene: TRBV19; j_gene: TRBJ1-5; CDR3nt: TGTGCCAGTAGTACCTATGGACAGGGCGGTAGCAATCAGCCCCAGCATTTT; CDR3aa: CASSTYGQGGSNQPQHF
d_gene: .; abundance: .; v_gene: TRBV4-2; j_gene: TRBJ1-4; CDR3nt: TGTGCCAGCAGCCAAGAAGGGACCGGCCGCTTTGGAAAACTGTTTTTT; CDR3aa: CASSQEGTGRFGKLFF
d_gene: TRBD2; abundance: many; v_gene: TRBV9; j_gene: TRBJ2-7; CDR3nt: TGTGCCAGCAGCCCGGGGGGCGAGCAGTACTTC; CDR3aa: CASSPGGEQYF
d_gene: .; abundance: few; v_gene: TRBV5-1; j_gene: TRBJ2-3; CDR3nt: TGCGCCAGCAGCCGGGAGCTAGGGGCAGATACGCAGTATTTT; CDR3aa: CASSRELGADTQYF
d_gene: TRBD1; abundance: many; v_gene: TRBV18; j_gene: TRBJ2-2; CDR3nt: TGTGCCAGCTCACCGCTTCGAGGGGGCGACACCGGGGAGCTGTTTTTT; CDR3aa: CASSPLRGGDTGELFF
d_gene: TRBD2; abundance: many; v_gene: TRBV6-5; j_gene: TRBJ2-3; CDR3nt: TGTGCCAGCAGTTACGAACTAGCGGGAGGCAGAGATACGCAGTATTTT; CDR3aa: CASSYELAGGRDTQYF
d_gene: TRBD1; abundance: many; v_gene: TRBV20-1; j_gene: TRBJ1-5; CDR3nt: TGCAGTGCTACTACGTCAGGGGGCCGGAGCAATCAGCCCCAGCATTTT; CDR3aa: CSATTSGGRSNQPQHF
d_gene: .; abundance: few; v_gene: TRBV6-1; j_gene: TRBJ1-1; CDR3nt: TGTGCCAGCTATCTACAGCCTAACACTGAAGCTTTCTTT; CDR3aa: CASYLQPNTEAFF
d_gene: TRBD2; abundance: many; v_gene: TRBV7-8; j_gene: TRBJ2-3; CDR3nt: TGTGCCAGCACCTCCGGGACTAGCGGCACAGATACGCAGTATTTT; CDR3aa: CASTSGTSGTDTQYF
d_gene: TRBD1; abundance: .; v_gene: TRBV3-1; j_gene: TRBJ2-5; CDR3nt: TGTGCCAGCAGCCCACCCGGGACAGGGCAGGCGGAGACCCAGCACTTC; CDR3aa: CASSPPGTGQAETQHF
d_gene: TRBD1; abundance: .; v_gene: TRBV27; j_gene: TRBJ1-1; CDR3nt: TGTGCCAGCAGTAGGGGGCGCGTGACTGAAGCTTTCTTT; CDR3aa: CASSRGRVTEAFF
d_gene: .; abundance: .; v_gene: TRBV4-1; j_gene: TRBJ2-2; CDR3nt: TGCGCCAGCAGCCAACGACAGGCGGAGACCGGGGAGCTGTTTTTT; CDR3aa: CASSQRQAETGELFF
d_gene: TRBD1; abundance: .; v_gene: TRBV19; j_gene: TRBJ1-1; CDR3nt: TGTGCCAGTAGTATAGATAGGGGGCACACTGAAGCTTTCTTT; CDR3aa: CASSIDRGHTEAFF
d_gene: .; abundance: few; v_gene: TRBV6-5; j_gene: TRBJ1-1; CDR3nt: TGTGCCAGCAGTTTTCGGTCGACTGGCGGGGTGAACACTGAAGCTTTCTTT; CDR3aa: CASSFRSTGGVNTEAFF
d_gene: TRBD2; abundance: many; v_gene: TRBV7-8; j_gene: TRBJ2-1; CDR3nt: TGTGCCAGCAGCTTCGGGACTAGCGGGAGGGGGGAGCAGTTCTTC; CDR3aa: CASSFGTSGRGEQFF
d_gene: .; abundance: few; v_gene: TRBV29-1; j_gene: TRBJ1-2; CDR3nt: TGCAGCGTTGGCCCCTGGGGAGGTCCTATGATCTTC; CDR3aa: CSVGPWGGPMIF
d_gene: .; abundance: .; v_gene: TRBV4-1; j_gene: TRBJ1-4; CDR3nt: TGCGCCAGCAGCCAAGAGGTATATGGGGAAAAACTGTTTTTT; CDR3aa: CASSQEVYGEKLFF
d_gene: TRBD1; abundance: few; v_gene: TRBV30; j_gene: TRBJ2-7; CDR3nt: TGTGCCGGGGACAGGAAGGCCTCCTACGAGCAGTACTTC; CDR3aa: CAGDRKASYEQYF
d_gene: .; abundance: many; v_gene: TRBV2; j_gene: TRBJ2-5; CDR3nt: TGTGCCACACAAAGAGCCTCCCAAGAGACCCAGTACTTC; CDR3aa: CATQRASQETQYF
d_gene: .; abundance: many; v_gene: TRBV6-1; j_gene: TRBJ1-4; CDR3nt: TGTGCCAGCAGCGCGAGAGGGGATGCTAATGAAAAACTGTTTTTT; CDR3aa: CASSARGDANEKLFF
d_gene: .; abundance: many; v_gene: TRBV10-3; j_gene: TRBJ2-1; CDR3nt: TGTGCCACTTTAATTGTTGCGGGCAATGAGCAGTTCTTC; CDR3aa: CATLIVAGNEQFF
d_gene: TRBD1; abundance: few; v_gene: TRBV3-1; j_gene: TRBJ1-2; CDR3nt: TGTGCCAGCAGACAGGGACAGACAGGCTTATATGGCTACACCTTC; CDR3aa: CASRQGQTGLYGYTF
d_gene: TRBD2; abundance: many; v_gene: TRBV5-8; j_gene: TRBJ2-1; CDR3nt: TGTGCCAGCAGCCGCAGACTAGCGGTCTACAATGAGCAGTTCTTC; CDR3aa: CASSRRLAVYNEQFF
d_gene: .; abundance: many; v_gene: TRBV11-3; j_gene: TRBJ2-3; CDR3nt: TGTGCCAGCAGGGGCCCCCACACAGATACGCAGTATTTT; CDR3aa: CASRGPHTDTQYF
d_gene: .; abundance: many; v_gene: TRBV2; j_gene: TRBJ1-2; CDR3nt: TGTGCCAGCAGGTTTTCGGGGGCGCGCGCCTATGGCTACACCTTC; CDR3aa: CASRFSGARAYGYTF